The present T cell receptor (beta chain) was sequenced within a study of T cell responses to AZD1222 COVID-19 vaccine. The assay was immunoSEQ multiplex PCR, and TCRdb's table has in-frame clones only and misses some. In the table there are fewer than 150,000 clones, 89% of which are singletons. Regarding this clone: As yet, its antigen is unknown.

The germline V gene has CDR1 SGHRS and CDR2 YFSETQ. V lost 4 bases to trimming and J lost 3 bases, with 10 bases between them. This CDR3 spans 13 amino acids. Findings and limits, study-wide: Females outnumbered males among donors, who were mostly white British; clonal diversity was possibly underestimated.

The sample here was peripheral blood, taken on day 0 of AZD1222 vaccination. This sequence was found in an adult in good health. The chain links TRBV5-1 to TRBJ1-1; D gene uncertain. CDR3 DNA: TGCGCCAGCAGCCAAGGACGGTACACTGAAGCTTTCTTT. Translated, it gives CASSQGRYTEAFF.